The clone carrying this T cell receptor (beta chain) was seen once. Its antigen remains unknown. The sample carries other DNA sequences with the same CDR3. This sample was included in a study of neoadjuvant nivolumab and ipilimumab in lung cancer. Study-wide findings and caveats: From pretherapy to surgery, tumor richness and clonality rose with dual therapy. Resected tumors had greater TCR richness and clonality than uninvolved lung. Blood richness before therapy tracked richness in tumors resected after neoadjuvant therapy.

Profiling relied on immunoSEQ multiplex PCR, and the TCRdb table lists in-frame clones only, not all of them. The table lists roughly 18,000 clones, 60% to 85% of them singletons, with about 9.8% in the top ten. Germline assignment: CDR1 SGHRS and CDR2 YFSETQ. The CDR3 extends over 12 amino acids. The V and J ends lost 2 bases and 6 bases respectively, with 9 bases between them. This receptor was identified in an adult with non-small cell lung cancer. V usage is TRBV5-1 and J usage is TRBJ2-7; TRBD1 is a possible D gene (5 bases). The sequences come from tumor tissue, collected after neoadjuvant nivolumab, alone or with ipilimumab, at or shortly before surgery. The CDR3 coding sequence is TGCGCCAGCAGCTTAGGGGCCTCCGAGCAGTACTTC. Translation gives CASSLGASEQYF.